The 2 T cell receptor beta chains below were found in one sample sequenced in a study of shared clonotypes between healthy human individuals (dated by TCRdb to about 2020). The library was obtained by the immunoSEQ multiplex PCR assay. TCRdb limited this immuneACCESS table to in-frame rearrangements with V and J called. A share of clones is missing; checked studies link under half to unresolved V genes, and the rest is unexplained. Present in this sample are 2,500,000 or so clones, 85% to 95% of which were seen just once. The ten largest clones capture approximately 0.39% of the sample. Material for sequencing was naive CD4+ T cells from PBMCs. The cell subset or site label here, explained by the study, means: CD45RA+ positively selected. These receptors originate from a young man in good health. Some clones in this sample may be carry-over from other donors' samples.

The CDR3 is CSVEKDRNYGYTF. DNA for the CDR3: TGCAGCGTTGAAAAGGACAGGAACTATGGCTACACCTTC. This chain connects TRBV29-1 to TRBJ1-2, with 7 positions matching TRBD1. Per germline, CDR1 SQVTM and CDR2 ANQGSEA. The J segment lost 2 bases and the V segment lost 2 bases, leaving 2 bases of the junction unmatched. The CDR3 has 13 amino acids.

The chain is built from TRBV20-1 and TRBJ2-1; D is possibly TRBD2 (5 bases). The CDR3 spans 11 residues. CDR1 is DFQATT and CDR2 is SNEGSKA in the germline V gene (reference sequence). The germline V and J ends were trimmed by 5 bases and 8 bases, with 10 bases remaining between them. The CDR3 loop is CSAGGNHEQFF. The CDR3 coding sequence is TGCAGTGCTGGAGGAAATCATGAGCAGTTCTTC.